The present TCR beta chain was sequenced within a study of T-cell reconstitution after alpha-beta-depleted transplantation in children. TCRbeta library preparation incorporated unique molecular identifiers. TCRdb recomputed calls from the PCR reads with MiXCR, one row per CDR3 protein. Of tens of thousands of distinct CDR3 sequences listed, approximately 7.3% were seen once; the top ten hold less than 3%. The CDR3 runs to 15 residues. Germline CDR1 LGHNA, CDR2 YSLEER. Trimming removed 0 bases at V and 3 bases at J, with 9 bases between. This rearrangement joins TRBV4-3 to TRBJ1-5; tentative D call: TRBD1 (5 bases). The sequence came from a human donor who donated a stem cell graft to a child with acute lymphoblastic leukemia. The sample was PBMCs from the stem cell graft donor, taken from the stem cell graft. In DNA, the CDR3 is TGCGCCAGCAGCCAAGAGGCGGGGACCAATCAGCCCCAGCATTTT. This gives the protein CASSQEAGTNQPQHF.